The TCR beta chain described here comes from a study of blood T cell repertoires in COVID-19. For the study at large: COVID-19 samples collected from the United States, Italy and Spain covered acute and convalescent phases. T cells, B-cell-depleted T cells, or PBMCs supplied cDNA or gDNA.

Clones were read by immunoSEQ multiplex PCR, and TCRdb kept only the in-frame ones, dropping some. The data hold around 300,000 clones, with roughly 86% observed a single time. Everyone who took part was roughly 18 to 89 years old, and they came from some 23 US areas. The CDR3 covers 13 residues. Trimming stripped 6 bases from V and 7 bases from J, with 15 bases between. The sample comprised PBMCs or T cells enriched from blood (not recorded which). The source of this sequence is a woman aged 60-75 years who had recovered from COVID-19. The chain joins TRBV23-1 to TRBJ2-5, with D possibly TRBD1 on 5 matching bases. TRBV23-1 is flagged as an ORF with uncertain function. CDR3 loop: CASSRTRSSTQYF. CDR3 DNA: TGCGCCAGCAGCCGGACAAGGTCTTCGACCCAGTACTTC.